This T cell receptor (beta chain) was found in a study of tumor-infiltrating lymphocytes in primary liver carcinoma. Overall study context: Subjects consisted of male and female patients aged 30 to 69 years. Staging of the tumors gave T1-T3 N0M0, with widths of 4.2 to 10 cm. The study's findings and limits: Tumor top-250-clone fractions significantly exceeded those of blood (p = 0.039).

Regarding this clonotype: What it recognizes is unknown. The junction departs from the called germline gene at one end, perhaps through a read error.

The investigators made TCR beta cDNA from 500 ng total RNA, using a constant-region primer. Amplification in three nested multiplex PCR rounds with slightly modified ARM-PCR gave rise to TCR beta libraries. The opening two PCR rounds, 10 cycles each, paired TRBV1-TRBV30 forward primers with a C-beta reverse primer. TCRdb re-derived calls from the multiplex PCR reads in MiXCR, one entry per CDR3 protein. The sample holds about 30,000 distinct CDR3 sequences, 60% to 80% seen once. Germline assignment: CDR1 MDHEN and CDR2 SYDVKM. CDR3 size: 11 residues. Unsorted bulk tissue (roughly 19-31 mg) underwent RNA and DNA co-extraction. Patients had primary liver carcinoma treated by surgical resection.

Sequenced: liver tumor tissue from sampling region 3. Described subset: tumor region T3, left-lateral pole. This chain joins TRBV28 and TRBJ2-1; D ambiguous. The sequence was obtained from a young woman with primary liver carcinoma and hepatitis B virus infection. The CDR3 nucleotides read TGTACCAGCAGTTTTTTTTGTGAGCAGTTCTTC. It encodes CTSSFFCEQFF.